Sequencing of this T cell receptor (beta chain) was carried out in a study of blood T cell repertoires in COVID-19. Measured with immunoSEQ multiplex PCR; TCRdb has only the in-frame clones, and not every one. Here the sample spans about 530,000 clones, approximately 88% being singletons. Seattle's enrolled individuals joined amid active infection and were then monitored longitudinally. V shed 1 base and J shed 7 bases, with 7 bases lying between them. Germline V gene lookup returns CDR1 SGHDN and CDR2 FVKESK. CDR3 length: 12 residues. The origin of this receptor is a woman in her 50s with COVID-19, enrolled during active disease. This chain joins TRBV14 and TRBJ1-2; D is unclear. The sequenced material came from peripheral blood. In DNA, the CDR3 is TGTGCCAGCAGCCAAGGGCTGGCTGGCTACACCTTC. Translating gives CASSQGLAGYTF.